What follows are 25 T cell receptor beta chains derived from one specimen sequenced in a study of blood T cells in healthy people across ages. A sample-barcoded 5' primer and a J-beta primer mix were used in a second PCR of roughly 7 to 11 cycles. From the 5' RACE reads, TCRdb called clonotypes with MiXCR, one entry per CDR3 protein. The profile covers more than 650,000 distinct CDR3 sequences, with about 55% appearing a single time and approximately 41% taken by the ten largest. The sequencing sample was made of blood. The source is a man at least 80 years old in good health.

J is TRBJ1-5 and V is TRBV20-1; D is possibly TRBD1 (6 bases). Germline values: CDR1 DFQATT, CDR2 SNEGSKA (reference sequence). V shed 0 bases and J shed 6 bases, with 15 bases lying between them. The CDR3 loop spans 15 amino acids. CDR3 region: CSARDAGGESQPQHF. The CDR3 DNA is TGCAGTGCTAGAGATGCGGGGGGCGAGAGTCAGCCCCAGCATTTT.

The chain employs TRBV5-1 and TRBJ2-7, with a possible D match to TRBD2 (6 bases). V was shortened by 0 bases and J by 1 base, with 14 bases between the two germline ends. CDR1 is SGHRS, CDR2 YFSETQ, per germline. The CDR3 consists of 16 residues. The CDR3: CASSLASGGGSYEQYF. The CDR3 DNA follows: TGCGCCAGCAGCTTGGCCTCCGGGGGTGGGTCCTACGAGCAGTACTTC.

The gene calls are TRBV10-3 and TRBJ1-1; D not certain. Looked up from germline, CDR1 is ENHRY and CDR2 is SYGVKD. This CDR3 is built from 14 residues. V lost 0 bases to trimming and J lost 2 bases, with 7 bases between them. Written as DNA, the CDR3 is TGTGCCATCAGTGAGTCGACCGATAACACTGAAGCTTTCTTT. Residues: CAISESTDNTEAFF.

The chain employs TRBV24-1 and TRBJ2-3; D is possibly TRBD1 (6 bases). This CDR3 region has 14 residues. Trimming shortened V by 7 bases and J by 2 bases, and 12 bases separated the two germline ends. Germline V gene data show CDR1 as KGHDR and CDR2 as SFDVKD. The DNA for the CDR3 is TGTGCCACCAGGGCGGACAGAGACACAGATACGCAGTATTTT. It yields the protein CATRADRDTDTQYF.

The chain uses TRBV20-1 and TRBJ2-7; the match to TRBD2 covers 14 bases. With 3 bases clipped from V and 7 bases from J, the junction kept 11 bases outside the gene matches. The germline gives CDR1 DFQATT, CDR2 SNEGSKA (reference sequence). The CDR3 runs to 16 residues. The CDR3 spells CSASRGTSGSSGEQYF. The CDR3 nucleotides read TGCAGTGCTAGTAGAGGGACTAGCGGGAGCTCCGGAGAGCAGTACTTC.

This clonotype was detected only a few times. The chain recombines TRBV20-1 with TRBJ2-5; D is unclear. Matching the DNA end better, TRBJ2-7 makes the J call doubtful. The CDR3 totals 12 residues. Germline V gives CDR1 DFQATT, CDR2 SNEGSKA (reference sequence). CDR3 sequence reads: CSALHDTNEQYF. The DNA for the CDR3 is TGCAGTGCGCTGCACGATACGAACGAGCAGTACTTC.

This clonotype was observed many times. V and J are TRBV28 and TRBJ1-2; 7 bases line up with TRBD1. Germline CDR1 and CDR2: MDHEN and SYDVKM. CDR3 length: 13 residues. The ends lost 8 bases at V and 4 bases at J; junction bases unmatched: 7. In DNA, the CDR3 is TGTGCCAGCGCCCCCGGGACAGCCTATGGCTACACCTTC. Translation gives CASAPGTAYGYTF.

V is TRBV29-1 and J is TRBJ2-1, with D unclear. CDR1 and CDR2 from the germline V gene are SQVTM and ANQGSEA. Trimming pared 6 bases from V and 7 bases from J, leaving 7 bases between. CDR3 length equals 10 residues. DNA for the CDR3: TGCAGCGTGCTCTGGAATGAGCAGTTCTTC. Translation gives CSVLWNEQFF.

This clonotype was observed a handful of times. CDR3 nucleotide sequence: TGTGCCAGCAGTTTATACGGGAGCTATGGCTACACCTTC. It is translated as CASSLYGSYGYTF. The rearrangement links TRBV28 to TRBJ1-2, with unresolved D. From germline, CDR1 is MDHEN and CDR2 SYDVKM. V was clipped by 1 base and J by 4 bases, with 7 bases between them. The CDR3 is made up of 13 amino acids.

This clonotype was recorded a few times. The chain couples TRBV27 to TRBJ1-1, with D maybe TRBD1 (6 bases). Germline CDR1 MNHEY, CDR2 SMNVEV (reference sequence). Trimming took 8 bases from V and 3 from J, leaving 16 bases between them. CDR3 size: 14 residues. The CDR3 sequence is CASGPRKGDTEAFF. The CDR3, as DNA: TGTGCCAGCGGCCCCAGAAAGGGGGACACTGAAGCTTTCTTT.

A few counts support this clonotype. The V and J genes are TRBV29-1 and TRBJ2-5; D possibly matches TRBD1 or TRBD2 (5 bases each). The CDR3 is 11 residues long. The germline CDR1 and CDR2 sequences are SQVTM and ANQGSEA. With 4 bases removed from V and 5 bases from J, the gap between germline ends came to 8 bases. The DNA for the CDR3 is TGCAGCGTTGTGGGGGTCGAGACCCAGTACTTC. It yields the protein CSVVGVETQYF.

V usage is TRBV20-1 and J usage is TRBJ2-7; 9 bases map to TRBD1. The CDR3 spans 15 residues. The J segment lost 2 bases and the V segment lost 3 bases, leaving 8 bases of the junction unmatched. The V gene's germline CDR1 is DFQATT and CDR2 SNEGSKA (reference sequence). CDR3 in amino acids: CSASVMGQGAYEQYF. The DNA of the CDR3 is TGCAGTGCTAGCGTTATGGGACAGGGAGCCTACGAGCAGTACTTC.

This clonotype was counted a single time. The chain joins TRBV29-1 to TRBJ1-4, with D possibly being TRBD1 (5 bases). This CDR3 contains 14 residues. V was shortened by 7 bases and J by 6 bases, with 18 bases between the two germline ends. In germline, CDR1 is SQVTM, CDR2 ANQGSEA. The CDR3: CSAGHGGVDEKLFF. CDR3 sequence (DNA): TGCAGCGCCGGGCATGGGGGGGTTGATGAAAAACTGTTTTTT.

This clonotype was seen a handful of times. The chain recombines TRBV6-5 with TRBJ1-5; D unresolved. The CDR3 totals 13 residues. V was shortened by 8 bases and J by 3 bases, with 11 bases between the two germline ends. Germline V gene sequence: CDR1 MNHEY, CDR2 SVGAGI. The CDR3 sequence is CASFEGFNQPQHF. The CDR3 nucleotides read TGTGCCAGCTTCGAGGGATTCAATCAGCCCCAGCATTTT.

This chain links TRBV5-1 with TRBJ1-4; 9 nucleotides match TRBD1. This CDR3 is built from 14 residues. The germline V gene has CDR1 SGHRS and CDR2 YFSETQ. J was trimmed by 4 bases and V by 5 bases; bases with no gene match: 3. DNA for the CDR3: TGCGCCAGCAGTCGGGACAGGGATAATGAAAAACTGTTTTTT. Residues: CASSRDRDNEKLFF.

The V call is TRBV4-1, the J call TRBJ1-1; 7 bases map to TRBD1. V was pared by 2 bases and J by 1 base, with 16 bases of the junction left unmatched. In germline, CDR1 is MGHRA, CDR2 YSYEKL. This CDR3 spans 19 amino acids. The CDR3 nucleotides are TGCGCCAGCAGCCAATTAATTGCGATTCGACAGGGTCGGAACACTGAAGCTTTCTTT. Translated: CASSQLIAIRQGRNTEAFF.

This clonotype was recorded a few times. This rearrangement joins TRBV29-1 to TRBJ1-1; D possibly corresponds to TRBD1 (5 bases). This CDR3 is 13 amino acids long. V was shortened by 6 bases and J by 5 bases, with 16 bases between the two germline ends. Germline CDR1 is SQVTM and CDR2 is ANQGSEA. The CDR3 sequence: CSVSGRRGTEAFF. CDR3 nucleotides: TGCAGCGTCTCCGGGAGGCGGGGGACTGAAGCTTTCTTT.

As to this clonotype: An end of the junction differs from the germline gene, which may be a read error. V gene TRBV20-1 combines with J gene TRBJ1-1, with D perhaps matching TRBD1 (6 bases). Germline values: CDR1 DFQATT, CDR2 SNEGSKA (reference sequence). The CDR3 is 15 residues long. CDR3 sequence reads: CSARPGGGPKAETFF. The CDR3 DNA follows: TGCAGTGCTAGACCCGGGGGGGGGCCAAAGGCTGAAACTTTCTTT.

The V call is TRBV7-9, the J call TRBJ2-5, with D possibly matching TRBD2 (6 bases). The length of the CDR3 is 16 residues. From germline, CDR1 is SEHNR and CDR2 FQNEAQ (reference sequence). V lost 5 bases and J 11 bases, leaving 27 bases between the germline ends. CDR3 DNA: TGTGCCAGCAGCCTCCCCGAGGGCGGGACCTGGAATGAGCAGTACTTC. Translating it yields CASSLPEGGTWNEQYF.

This sequence joins TRBV6-1 and TRBJ1-5; tentative D call: TRBD1 (6 bases). This CDR3 comprises 14 residues. Per the germline V gene, CDR1 is MNHNS and CDR2 is SASEGT. V was shortened by 2 bases and J by 7 bases, with 12 bases between the two germline ends. As DNA, the CDR3 is TGTGCCAGCAGTGAATGCCGGAGGGGGCAGCCCCAGCATTTT. It yields the protein CASSECRRGQPQHF.

The V gene is TRBV7-2, the J gene TRBJ2-7; 9 bases are shared with TRBD2. The CDR3 runs to 14 residues. Germline CDR1 is SGHTA and CDR2 is FQGNSA. The V and J ends lost 1 base and 6 bases, in that order; junction bases with no gene match: 4. CDR3 DNA: TGTGCCAGCAGCTTAGTAGCGGGAGAAGTCGAGCAGTACTTC. Translated: CASSLVAGEVEQYF.

The chain links TRBV21-1 to TRBJ2-3. TRBV21-1 is termed a pseudogene. The CDR3 length is 15 residues. CDR3 residues: CASSKVCSSADTQYF. DNA for the CDR3: TGTGCCAGCAGCAAAGTCTGCTCTAGCGCAGATACGCAGTATTTT.

CDR3 in amino acids: CASTINRGRPQHF. CDR3 sequence (DNA): TGTGCCAGCACCATCAATCGGGGGAGGCCCCAGCATTTT. The V gene is TRBV2, the J gene TRBJ1-5, with a tentative D call TRBD1 (5 bases). The CDR3 extends over 13 amino acids. Trimming stripped 7 bases from V and 9 bases from J, with 16 bases between. The germline V gene has CDR1 SNHLY and CDR2 FYNNEI.

The rearrangement links TRBV10-3 to TRBJ2-5; D gene ambiguous. Germline CDR1 reads ENHRY; CDR2 reads SYGVKD. The germline V and J ends were trimmed by 1 base and 4 bases, with 4 bases remaining between them. This CDR3 region has 12 residues. The chain's CDR3 is CAISELAETQYF. In nucleotides, the CDR3 is TGTGCCATCAGTGAGTTGGCAGAGACCCAGTACTTC.

A word on this clonotype: Without the conserved terminal phenylalanine or tryptophan, this CDR3 likely stems from a read error. The chain recombines TRBV10-3 with TRBJ2-1; 9 bases agree with TRBD2. V trimming: 4 bases; J trimming: 5 bases; junction bases outside the gene matches: 6. This CDR3 is 15 amino acids long. Germline-derived CDR1 and CDR2 are ENHRY and SYGVKD. The CDR3 reads CAISAIAGANNEQFL. The CDR3 DNA follows: TGTGCCATCAGTGCTATAGCGGGAGCAAACAATGAGCAGTTCTTG.